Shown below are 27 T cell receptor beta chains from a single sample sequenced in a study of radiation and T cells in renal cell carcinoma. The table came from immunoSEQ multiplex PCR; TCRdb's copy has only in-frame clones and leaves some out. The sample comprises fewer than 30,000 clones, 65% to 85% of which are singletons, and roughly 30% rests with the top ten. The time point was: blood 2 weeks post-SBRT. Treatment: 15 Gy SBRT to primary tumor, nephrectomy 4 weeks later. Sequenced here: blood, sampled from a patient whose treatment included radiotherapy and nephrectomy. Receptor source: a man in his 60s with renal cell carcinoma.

CDR3 protein: CASSLSGYYEQYF. CDR3 DNA: TGTGCCAGCAGCTTATCAGGGTACTACGAGCAGTACTTC. The chain employs TRBV7-6 and TRBJ2-7; tentative D call: TRBD1 (5 bases). CDR1 SGHVS and CDR2 FNYEAQ come from the germline V gene. CDR3 length: 13 amino acids. V lost 2 bases to trimming and J lost 3 bases, with 8 bases between them.

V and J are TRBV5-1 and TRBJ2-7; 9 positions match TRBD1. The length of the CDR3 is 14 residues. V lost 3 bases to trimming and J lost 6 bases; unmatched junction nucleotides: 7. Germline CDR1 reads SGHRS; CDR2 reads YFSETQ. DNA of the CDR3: TGCGCCAGCAGCTCCGAGGACAGGGGCGGCGAGCAGTACTTC. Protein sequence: CASSSEDRGGEQYF.

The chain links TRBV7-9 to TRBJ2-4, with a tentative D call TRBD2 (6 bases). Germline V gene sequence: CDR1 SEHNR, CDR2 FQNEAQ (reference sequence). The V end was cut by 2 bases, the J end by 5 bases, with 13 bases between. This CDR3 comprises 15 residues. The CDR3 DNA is TGTGCCAGCAGCTTACCGGGACTTGCAGAAAACATTCAGTACTTC. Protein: CASSLPGLAENIQYF.

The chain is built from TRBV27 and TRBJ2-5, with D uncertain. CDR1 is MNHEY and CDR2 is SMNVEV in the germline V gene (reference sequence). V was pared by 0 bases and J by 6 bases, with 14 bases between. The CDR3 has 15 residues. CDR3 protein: CASSLSTQTFKTQYF. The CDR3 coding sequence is TGTGCCAGCAGTTTATCGACGCAAACTTTTAAGACCCAGTACTTC.

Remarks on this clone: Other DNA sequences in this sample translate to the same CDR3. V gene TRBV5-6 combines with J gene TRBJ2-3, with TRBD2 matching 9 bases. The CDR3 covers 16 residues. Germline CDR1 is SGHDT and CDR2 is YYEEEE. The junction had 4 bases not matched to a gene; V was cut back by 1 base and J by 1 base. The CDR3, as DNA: TGTGCCAGCAGCTTGATGACTAGCGGAGGCACAGATACGCAGTATTTT. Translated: CASSLMTSGGTDTQYF.

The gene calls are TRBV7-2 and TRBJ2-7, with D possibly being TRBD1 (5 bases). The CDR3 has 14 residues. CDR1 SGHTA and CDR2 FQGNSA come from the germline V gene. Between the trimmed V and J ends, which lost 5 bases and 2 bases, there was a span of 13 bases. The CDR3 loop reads CASSDNRRTYEQYF. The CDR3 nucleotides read TGTGCCAGCAGCGACAACAGGCGCACCTACGAGCAGTACTTC.

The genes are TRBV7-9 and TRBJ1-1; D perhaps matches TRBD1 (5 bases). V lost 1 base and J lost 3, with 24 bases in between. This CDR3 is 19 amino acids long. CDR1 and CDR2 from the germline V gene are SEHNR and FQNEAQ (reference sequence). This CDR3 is CASSLVGWGSGGKDTEAFF. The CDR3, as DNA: TGTGCCAGCAGCTTAGTAGGGTGGGGTTCGGGGGGAAAGGACACTGAAGCTTTCTTT.

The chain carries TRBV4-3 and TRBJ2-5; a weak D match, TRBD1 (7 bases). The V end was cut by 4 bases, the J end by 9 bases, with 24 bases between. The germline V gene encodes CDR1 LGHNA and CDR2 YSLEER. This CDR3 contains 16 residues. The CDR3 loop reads CASSPSTGDARGAQYF. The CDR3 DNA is TGCGCCAGCAGCCCGTCCACAGGGGACGCGCGCGGGGCCCAGTACTTC.

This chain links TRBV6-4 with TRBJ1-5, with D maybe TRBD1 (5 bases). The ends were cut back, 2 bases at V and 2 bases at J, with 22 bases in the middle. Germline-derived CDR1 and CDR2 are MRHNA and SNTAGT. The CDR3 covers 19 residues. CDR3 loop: CASSDEDTRVNFCNQPQHF. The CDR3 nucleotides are TGTGCCAGCAGTGACGAGGACACCAGGGTGAATTTTTGCAATCAGCCCCAGCATTTT.

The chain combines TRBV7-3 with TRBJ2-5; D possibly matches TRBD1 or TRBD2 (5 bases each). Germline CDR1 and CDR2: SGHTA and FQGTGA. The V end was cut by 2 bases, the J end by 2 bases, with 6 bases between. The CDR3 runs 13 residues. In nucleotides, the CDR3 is TGTGCCAGCAGCTTAGGGGGTCAAGAGACCCAGTACTTC. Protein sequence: CASSLGGQETQYF.

Here the CDR3 DNA reads TGTGCCAGCAGCTTATGGGGAGGAGGTGAAAAACTGTTTTTT. Amino acid sequence: CASSLWGGGEKLFF. The chain uses TRBV7-2 and TRBJ1-4; D gene uncertain. From germline, CDR1 is SGHTA and CDR2 FQGNSA. The CDR3 totals 14 residues. V was trimmed by 2 bases and J by 7 bases, leaving 11 bases between them.

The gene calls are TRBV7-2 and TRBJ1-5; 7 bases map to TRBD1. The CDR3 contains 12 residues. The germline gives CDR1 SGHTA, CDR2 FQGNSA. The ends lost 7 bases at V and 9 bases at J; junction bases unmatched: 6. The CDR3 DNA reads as TGTGCCAGCAAGGGGGCCGTCGGGCCCCAGCATTTT. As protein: CASKGAVGPQHF. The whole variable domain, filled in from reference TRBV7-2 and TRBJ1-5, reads GAGVSQSPSNKVTEKGKDVELRCDPISGHTALYWYRQSLGQGLEFLIYFQGNSAPDKSGLPSDRFSAERTGGSVSTLTIQRTQQEDSAVYLCASKGAVGPQHFGDGTRLSIL.

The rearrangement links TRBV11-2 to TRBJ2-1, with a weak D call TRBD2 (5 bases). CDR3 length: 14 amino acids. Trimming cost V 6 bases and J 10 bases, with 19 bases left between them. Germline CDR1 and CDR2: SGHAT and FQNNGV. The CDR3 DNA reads TGTGCCAGCAGTATGCAGTTCGGGCTAGCCGAGCAGTTCTTC. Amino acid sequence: CASSMQFGLAEQFF.

For the CDR3, the DNA is TGTGCCAGCAGCCAAGTAAGCGGGAGCACAGATACGCAGTATTTT. This encodes CASSQVSGSTDTQYF. The chain links TRBV4-2 to TRBJ2-3, with a weak D call TRBD2 (6 bases). V was cut by 1 base and J by 0 bases, with 8 bases left in between. This CDR3 is built from 15 residues. Per the germline V gene, CDR1 is LGHNA and CDR2 is YNFKEQ.

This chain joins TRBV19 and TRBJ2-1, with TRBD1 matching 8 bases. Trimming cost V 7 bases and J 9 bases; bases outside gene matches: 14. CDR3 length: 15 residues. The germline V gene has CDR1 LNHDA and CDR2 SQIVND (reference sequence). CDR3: CASMFSDRVMTEQFF. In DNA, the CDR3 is TGTGCCAGTATGTTTTCGGACAGGGTTATGACTGAGCAGTTCTTC.

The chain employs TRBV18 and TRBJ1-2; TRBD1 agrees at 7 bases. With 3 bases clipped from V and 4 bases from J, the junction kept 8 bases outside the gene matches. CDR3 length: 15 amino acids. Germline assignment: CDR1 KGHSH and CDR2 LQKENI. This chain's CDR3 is CASSPTGQATYGYTF. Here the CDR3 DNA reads TGTGCCAGCTCACCGACAGGACAGGCGACCTATGGCTACACCTTC.

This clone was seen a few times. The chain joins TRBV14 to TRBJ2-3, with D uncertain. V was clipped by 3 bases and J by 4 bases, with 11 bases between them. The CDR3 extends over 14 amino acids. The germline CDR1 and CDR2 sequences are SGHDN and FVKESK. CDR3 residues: CASSHILIADTQYF. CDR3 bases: TGTGCCAGCAGCCACATATTAATTGCAGATACGCAGTATTTT.

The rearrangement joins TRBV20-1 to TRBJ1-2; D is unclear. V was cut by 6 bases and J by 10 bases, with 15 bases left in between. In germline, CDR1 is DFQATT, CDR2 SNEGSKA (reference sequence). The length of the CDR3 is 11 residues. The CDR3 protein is CSAPTDATYTF. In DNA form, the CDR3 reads TGCAGTGCGCCCACGGACGCCACCTACACCTTC.

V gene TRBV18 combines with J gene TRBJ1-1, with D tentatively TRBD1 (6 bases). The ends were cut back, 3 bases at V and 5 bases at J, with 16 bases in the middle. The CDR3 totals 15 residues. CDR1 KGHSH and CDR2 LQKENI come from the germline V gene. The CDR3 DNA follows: TGTGCCAGCTCACCGACCGAGGGGGGCGGGACTGAAGCTTTCTTT. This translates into CASSPTEGGGTEAFF.

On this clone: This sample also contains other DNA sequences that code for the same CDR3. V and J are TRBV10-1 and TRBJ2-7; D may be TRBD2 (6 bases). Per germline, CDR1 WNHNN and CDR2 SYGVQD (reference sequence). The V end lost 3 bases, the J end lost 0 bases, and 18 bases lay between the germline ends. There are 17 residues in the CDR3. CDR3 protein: CASSDGGDGGLSYEQYF. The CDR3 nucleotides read TGCGCCAGCAGTGATGGCGGGGATGGCGGTCTCTCCTACGAGCAGTACTTC.

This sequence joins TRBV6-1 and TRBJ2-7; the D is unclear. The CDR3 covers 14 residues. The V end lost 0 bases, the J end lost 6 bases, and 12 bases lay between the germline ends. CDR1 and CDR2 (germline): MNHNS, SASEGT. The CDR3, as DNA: TGTGCCAGCAGTGAAGCGGTGGTAGGGATCGAGCAGTACTTC. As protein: CASSEAVVGIEQYF.

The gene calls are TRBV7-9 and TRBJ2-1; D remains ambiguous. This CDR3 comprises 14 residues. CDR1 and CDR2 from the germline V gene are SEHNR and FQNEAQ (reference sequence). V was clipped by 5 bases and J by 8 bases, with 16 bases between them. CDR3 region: CASSALRSLDEQFF. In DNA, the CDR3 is TGTGCCAGCAGCGCCCTAAGGAGCTTAGATGAGCAGTTCTTC.

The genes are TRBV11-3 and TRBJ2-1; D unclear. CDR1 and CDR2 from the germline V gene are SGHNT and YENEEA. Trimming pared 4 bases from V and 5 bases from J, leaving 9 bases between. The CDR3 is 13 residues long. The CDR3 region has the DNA TGTGCCAGCAGCTCGAACAAGAACAATGAGCAGTTCTTC. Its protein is CASSSNKNNEQFF.

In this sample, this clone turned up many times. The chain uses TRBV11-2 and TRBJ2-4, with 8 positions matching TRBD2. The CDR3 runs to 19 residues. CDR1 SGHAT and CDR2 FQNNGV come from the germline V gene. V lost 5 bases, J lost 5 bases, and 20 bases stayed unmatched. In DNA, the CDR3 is TGTGCCAGCAGCCCCGGAGTAGTGGGACTAGTCACGTTCGAAAACATTCAGTACTTC. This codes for CASSPGVVGLVTFENIQYF.

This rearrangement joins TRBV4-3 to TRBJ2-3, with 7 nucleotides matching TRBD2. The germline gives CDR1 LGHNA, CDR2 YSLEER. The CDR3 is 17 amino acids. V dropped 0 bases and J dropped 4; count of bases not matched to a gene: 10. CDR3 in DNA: TGCGCCAGCAGCCAAGATCCACCGGGAGGAGGGGCAGATACGCAGTATTTT. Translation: CASSQDPPGGGADTQYF.

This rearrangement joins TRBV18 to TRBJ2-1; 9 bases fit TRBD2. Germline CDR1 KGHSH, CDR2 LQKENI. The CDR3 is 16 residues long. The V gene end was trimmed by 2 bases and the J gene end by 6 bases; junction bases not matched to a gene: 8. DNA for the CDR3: TGTGCCAGCTCACCAGCTAGCGGGAAAGTCTTCAATGAGCAGTTCTTC. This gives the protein CASSPASGKVFNEQFF.

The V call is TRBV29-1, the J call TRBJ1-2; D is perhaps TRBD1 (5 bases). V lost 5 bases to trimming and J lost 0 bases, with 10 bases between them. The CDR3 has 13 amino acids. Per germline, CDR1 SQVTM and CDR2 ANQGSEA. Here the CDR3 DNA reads TGCAGCGTTACAGGCCGAGCTAACTATGGCTACACCTTC. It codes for CSVTGRANYGYTF. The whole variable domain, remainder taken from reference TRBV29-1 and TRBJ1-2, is SAVISQKPSRDICQRGTSLTIQCQVDSQVTMMFWYRQQPGQSLTLIATANQGSEATYESGFVIDKFPISRPNLTFSTLTVSNMSPEDSSIYLCSVTGRANYGYTFGSGTRLTVV.